These T cell receptor beta chains were read from a single sample in a study of graft-versus-host responses after intestinal transplantation. Only in-frame clones appear in the TCRdb table, and some are missing; sequencing was by immunoSEQ multiplex PCR. The sample lists under 4,500 clones, 70% to 85% occurring once. The input for sequencing was ileum tissue, taken 9 days after transplant. These receptors came from a human patient who received an intestinal transplant, so some T cells may come from the graft donor. The CDR3 runs from the conserved cysteine through the conserved F or W. Fields, in order: CDR3 length, clone size, V gene, J gene, D gene, CDR3 DNA, CDR3 protein. The D gene is left open where the match is weak. Clone size is stated in some rows and not others, as once, few, many or a class when expanded.

>14|once|TRBV25-1|TRBJ1-3|.
TGTGCCAGCAGTGGACAGAGCTCTGGAAACACCATATATTTT
CASSGQSSGNTIYF
>13|.|TRBV29-1|TRBJ2-3|.
TGCAGCGTTGTACCTGGGGAAACAGATACGCAGTATTTT
CSVVPGETDTQYF
>12|.|TRBV29-1|TRBJ2-1|.
TGCAGCGTTGACAGCTCCTACAATGAGCAGTTCTTC
CSVDSSYNEQFF
>15|.|TRBV29-1|TRBJ2-5|TRBD2
TGCAGCGTTGGGGCCCCCGAAGCGGGAGGAAAGACCCAGTACTTC
CSVGAPEAGGKTQYF
>20|.|TRBV4-1|TRBJ2-7|TRBD2
TGCGCCAGCAGCCAAGATCTGTCTAGCGGGGGTTCGCTTCGGGCCTACGAGCAGTACTTC
CASSQDLSSGGSLRAYEQYF
>12|.|TRBV19|TRBJ1-1|.
TGTGCCAGTGAGGGGGGAAACACTGAAGCTTTCTTT
CASEGGNTEAFF
>12|.|TRBV18|TRBJ2-7|.
TGTGCCAGCTCACCTATCTCCTACGAGCAGTACTTC
CASSPISYEQYF
>14|.|TRBV25-1|TRBJ2-7|TRBD1
TGTGCCGGCAGTGGTGGACAGGGCTCCTACGAGCAGTACTTC
CAGSGGQGSYEQYF
>19|.|TRBV7-9|TRBJ2-7|TRBD2
TGTGCCAGCAGCTTAGCACCTAGCGGGAGGGCCCGGGAGGTGAGAGAGCAGTACTTC
CASSLAPSGRAREVREQYF
>15|.|TRBV19|TRBJ2-2|.
TGTGCCAGTAGTCTATCCCCGAGGATTACCGGGGAGCTGTTTTTT
CASSLSPRITGELFF
>11|.|TRBV6-5|TRBJ2-7|.
TGTGCCAGCAGGGGCGCCTACGAGCAGTACTTC
CASRGAYEQYF
>14|few|TRBV7-6|TRBJ1-4|TRBD1
TGTGCCAGCAGCTCCGGACAGGGCTACGAAAAACTGTTTTTT
CASSSGQGYEKLFF
>18|.|TRBV5-1|TRBJ2-7|.
TGCGCCAGCAGCTTGTTTTTCCAGGCCGCTCCACTGGGCTACGAGCAGTATTTC
CASSLFFQAAPLGYEQYF
>18|.|TRBV7-6|TRBJ2-3|TRBD2
TGTGCCAGCAGCTTATCCCCCCTAGCGGGGGGGAGCACAGATACGCAGTATTTT
CASSLSPLAGGSTDTQYF
>16|.|TRBV28|TRBJ2-7|.
TGTGCCAGCAGTTTAGTCAGTCTAGTACCCTCCTACGAGCAGTACTTC
CASSLVSLVPSYEQYF
>18|few|TRBV5-1|TRBJ2-5|TRBD1
TGCGCCAGCAGCTTCCCCGCAGCCGGGACAGGAGCACAAGAGACCCAGTACTTC
CASSFPAAGTGAQETQYF
>18|.|TRBV15|TRBJ2-6|TRBD1
TGTGCCACCAGCAAAGGGGACAGACTTACCTCTGGGGCCAACGTCCTGACTTTC
CATSKGDRLTSGANVLTF
>16|.|TRBV7-2|TRBJ2-3|TRBD2
TGTGCCAGCAGCTTTTACCCGTGGCGAGACGGGGGGGGGCAGTATTTT
CASSFYPWRDGGGQYF
>14|large|TRBV6-5|TRBJ2-7|.
TGTGCCAGCAGGGCAGGGAGGGGGACCTACGAGCAGTACTTC
CASRAGRGTYEQYF
>17|.|TRBV28|TRBJ2-3|.
TGTGCCAGCAGGATTACTGGGGGTGGCGGGAGCACAGATACGCAGTATTTT
CASRITGGGGSTDTQYF
>13|.|TRBV10-3|TRBJ2-5|.
TGTGCCATCAGACTAGGTGGGCAAGAGACCCAGTACTTC
CAIRLGGQETQYF
>15|.|TRBV19|TRBJ2-1|TRBD2
TGTGCCAGTCGAAAACTAGCGGACTCCTACAATGAGCAGTTCTTC
CASRKLADSYNEQFF
>17|.|TRBV27|TRBJ1-1|.
TGTGCCAGCAGTTTAAGGTATAAGGGTACAAGGGACACTGAAGCTTTCTTT
CASSLRYKGTRDTEAFF
>16|few|TRBV7-6|TRBJ2-6|.
TGTGCCAGCAGTTTATCCAGGGGTTCCGGGGCCAACGTCCTGACTTTC
CASSLSRGSGANVLTF
>14|few|TRBV5-1|TRBJ2-5|.
TGCGCCAGCAGCTTTGAGCTCTACTCGGAGACCCAGTACTTC
CASSFELYSETQYF
>14|.|TRBV5-6|TRBJ2-7|.
TGTGCCAGCAGCTTGGTTGGGGACTCCTACGAGCAGTACTTC
CASSLVGDSYEQYF
>13|few|TRBV19|TRBJ2-4|.
TGTGCCAGTAGGGGACAAGCCAAAAACATTCAGTACTTC
CASRGQAKNIQYF
>18|.|TRBV7-8|TRBJ2-7|.
TGTGCCAGCAGCCACCCAGTGGGGCTCTCGTTAAGCTCCTACGAGCAGTACTTC
CASSHPVGLSLSSYEQYF
>14|.|TRBV2|TRBJ2-4|.
TGTGCCAGCAGTGCTTGGGGGCCCAAAAACATTCAGTACTTC
CASSAWGPKNIQYF
>16|.|TRBV9|TRBJ1-3|.
TGTGCCAGCAGCCCAATAGGACGGGGCTCTGGAAACACCATATATTTT
CASSPIGRGSGNTIYF
>14|.|TRBV4-1|TRBJ2-1|TRBD2
TGCGCCAGCAGCCCTACTAGCGGGGGATATGAGCAGTTCTTC
CASSPTSGGYEQFF
>16|.|TRBV2|TRBJ2-1|TRBD2
TGTGCCAGCAGTCCCTTTGTAGCGGGAGGGAGGAATGAGCAGTTCTTC
CASSPFVAGGRNEQFF
>17|.|TRBV7-9|TRBJ2-1|TRBD2
TGTGCCAGCAGCAAGACTAGCGGGGGGGCCTCGGGCAATGAGCAGTTCTTC
CASSKTSGGASGNEQFF
>12|.|TRBV29-1|TRBJ2-1|TRBD2
TGCAGCTCGGGACTAGTCTACAATGAGCAGTTCTTC
CSSGLVYNEQFF
>16|.|TRBV10-2|TRBJ1-2|.
TGCGCCAGCAGTGTGTATAAAGGTGTGTCCATCTATGGCTACACCTTC
CASSVYKGVSIYGYTF
>15|.|TRBV5-1|TRBJ1-4|.
TGCGCCAGCAGCTTGGCGGCAGGGTGGGAAGAAAAACTGTTTTTT
CASSLAAGWEEKLFF
>15|.|TRBV6-1|TRBJ1-2|TRBD1
TGTGCCAGCAGTGAAGCGACAGGGACCTTCTATGGCTACACCTTC
CASSEATGTFYGYTF
>15|.|TRBV6-5|TRBJ2-3|.
TGTGCCAGCAGCCGCTCTAGGGCCCCCACAGATACGCAGTATTTT
CASSRSRAPTDTQYF
>15|.|TRBV4-3|TRBJ1-6|.
TGCGCCAGCAGCCAAGACAGCATCTATAATTCACCCCTCCACTTT
CASSQDSIYNSPLHF
>11|.|TRBV10-2|TRBJ2-1|.
TGCGCCAGCAGTGCGGCCTATGAGCAGTTCTTC
CASSAAYEQFF
>15|few|TRBV6-5|TRBJ2-5|.
TGTGCCAGCAGTTACGCCGGGGGCATACAAGAGACCCAGTACTTC
CASSYAGGIQETQYF
>19|.|TRBV1|TRBJ2-7|.
TGCACCAGCAGCCAAGGTCTGATGACTAGCGGGAGGAGCTCCTACGAGCAGTACTTC
CTSSQGLMTSGRSSYEQYF
>14|.|TRBV11-2|TRBJ2-5|TRBD2
TGTGCCAGCAGGGGACTAGTGGGGGGTGAGACCCAGTACTTC
CASRGLVGGETQYF
>15|few|TRBV5-4|TRBJ1-1|.
TGTGCCAGCAGCTTGGTCTGGGGACAGAACACTGAAGCTTTCTTT
CASSLVWGQNTEAFF
>15|.|TRBV10-3|TRBJ1-4|TRBD1
TGTGCCATCAGTGAACGTGACAGGGTCTATGAAAAACTGTTTTTT
CAISERDRVYEKLFF
>15|.|TRBV7-3|TRBJ2-7|.
TGTGCCAGCAGCACAAAAACCGTACCCAACTACGAGCAGTACTTC
CASSTKTVPNYEQYF
>13|.|TRBV28|TRBJ2-7|.
TGTGCCAGCAGTTGGGGGGTTACCAGCGAGCAGTACTTC
CASSWGVTSEQYF
>13|few|TRBV18|TRBJ1-4|TRBD1
TGTGCCAGCTCACCTGCCAACGGACAGGAACTGTTTTTT
CASSPANGQELFF
>15|.|TRBV4-2|TRBJ2-3|TRBD2
TGTGCCAGCAGCCAAGATAGCGGGGGTACAGATACGCAGTATTTT
CASSQDSGGTDTQYF
>14|once|TRBV15|TRBJ2-1|.
TGTGCCACCAGTTCGGGAGACTCCTACAATGAGCAGTTCTTC
CATSSGDSYNEQFF
>11|.|TRBV10-3|TRBJ1-2|.
TGTGCCATCAGTGGGGACTATGGCTACACCTTC
CAISGDYGYTF
>13|.|TRBV5-1|TRBJ1-4|.
TGCGCCAGCAGCTGGGGACATAATGAAAAACTGTTTTTT
CASSWGHNEKLFF
>17|.|TRBV5-1|TRBJ1-6|.
TGCGCCAGCAGCTTGGATCGGGGTGGGTCCTATAATTCACCCCTCCACTTT
CASSLDRGGSYNSPLHF
>14|.|TRBV28|TRBJ1-2|.
TGTGCCAGCAGGGCTTTTTGGACATACTATGGCTACACCTTC
CASRAFWTYYGYTF
>13|.|TRBV11-2|TRBJ1-2|.
TGTGCCAGCAGCATTGGATGGGGTCGGGGCTACACCTTC
CASSIGWGRGYTF